This T cell receptor beta chain was sequenced for a study of CD8+CD57+ T cells in acquired aplastic anemia. Whole-study context: When averaged, DNA from sorted CD4+ and CD8+ cells came to approximately 3 ug.

Notes on the study in general: It was found that fewer than 35 CD8+ CDR3 sequences were shared between patients and controls. CD8+ Simpson's diversity in patients was not significantly different from that in controls.

CDR3 and TCR beta VDJ profiling relied on genomic DNA as the template. TCRdb re-derived calls from the reads in MiXCR, one entry per CDR3 protein. This table holds about 290,000 distinct CDR3 sequences, roughly 53% found once. The ends were cut back, 1 base at V and 4 bases at J, with 16 bases in the middle. Per the germline V gene, CDR1 is SGHVS and CDR2 is FNYEAQ. The CDR3 covers 16 residues. Notes on this clonotype: Antigen specificity is unknown.

The patients chosen for sequencing had shown expansion of CD8+CD57+ cells (detected by flow cytometry). The sample comprised sorted CD4+, CD8+, or CD8+CD57+ T cells (not recorded which) from PBMCs. The rearrangement joins TRBV7-6 to TRBJ2-5; D possibly uses TRBD1 or TRBD2 (5 bases each). This TCR was sampled from a human donor with aplastic anemia. This CDR3 reads CASSLGGSARGETQYF. The CDR3 DNA reads as TGTGCCAGCAGCTTAGGAGGTAGTGCGAGGGGAGAGACCCAGTACTTC.